A selection of T cell receptor beta chains follows, all from one sample in a study of CXCR3-negative and CXCR3-positive naive CD8 T cells. TCRdb reprocessed the 5' RACE reads; each CDR3 protein has one entry and no DNA is given. The clone table shows about 60,000 distinct CDR3 sequences, with the ten largest holding 0.5% to 0.6%. Sequencing used naive CXCR3+ CD8+ T cells from blood. These receptors were taken from a human donor in good health. Some clones in this sample may be carry-over from other donors' samples. CDR3s include the opening cysteine and the closing phenylalanine or tryptophan.

V gene,J gene,CDR3 protein
TRBV5-1,TRBJ1-5,CGSRGEKFDQPQHF
TRBV9,TRBJ2-2,CASSVGGAGWRTGELFF
TRBV29-1,TRBJ1-3,CSVDGVGNTIYF
TRBV7-2,TRBJ2-1,CASSLGSLAEQFF
TRBV4-3,TRBJ2-1,CASSPQDSSYNEQFF
TRBV4-2,TRBJ2-2,CASRPAGAGELFF
TRBV5-1,TRBJ1-5,CASSLESPVGPQHF
TRBV29-1,TRBJ2-5,CSVEGGQETQYF
TRBV10-3,TRBJ2-7,CAISESTDSYEQYF
TRBV29-1,TRBJ2-1,CSVGPAYNEQFF
TRBV7-6,TRBJ1-4,CASSLGNGAVYEKLFF
TRBV7-9,TRBJ1-2,CASSFSAGYTF
TRBV5-1,TRBJ2-7,CASGEAPGYEQYF
TRBV2,TRBJ2-5,CASSEAPLSSNQETQYF
TRBV4-2,TRBJ1-1,CASSNRQGGTEAFF
TRBV7-3,TRBJ1-5,CASSYPGQPQHF
TRBV7-8,TRBJ2-7,CASSPRGQGNEQYF
TRBV29-1,TRBJ2-7,CSVNSPINSYEQYF
TRBV7-3,TRBJ1-1,CASSPGATEAFF
TRBV6-5,TRBJ2-3,CASSYAGTDTQYF
TRBV7-3,TRBJ2-7,CASSAGQGAYEQYF
TRBV11-2,TRBJ2-7,CASSLGQGSHEQYF
TRBV4-2,TRBJ1-2,CASSQGSSQAYGYTF
TRBV4-1,TRBJ2-3,CASSQGGGGFTDTQYF
TRBV7-9,TRBJ1-2,CASSPTTGTYGYTF
TRBV5-1,TRBJ2-7,CASSLGVGTYEQYF
TRBV7-3,TRBJ1-1,CASSLGTGNTEGFF
TRBV4-3,TRBJ2-6,CASSQDGGAGANVLTF
TRBV20-1,TRBJ1-6,CSAPPSFRTESLHF
TRBV12-3/TRBV12-4,TRBJ2-5,CASSSGLAGTETQYF
TRBV30,TRBJ1-1,CAWSTQQGGTEAFF
TRBV5-1,TRBJ2-7,CASSFSFRGVPAGPFYEQYF
TRBV29-1,TRBJ1-6,CSVGYVPSTSMSSYNSPLHF
TRBV12-3/TRBV12-4,TRBJ1-4,CASKSWGPVFEKLFF
TRBV29-1,TRBJ1-1,CSVDKNTEAFF
TRBV14,TRBJ2-2,CASSQRLGDTGELFF
TRBV7-3,TRBJ1-1,CASSFRGNTEAFF
TRBV7-8,TRBJ2-3,CASSNRDSQRINTQYF
TRBV4-3,TRBJ1-1,CASSQTENTEAFF
TRBV3-1,TRBJ2-2,CASRGQGRSTGELFF
TRBV29-1,TRBJ1-1,CSVEFGNTEAFF
TRBV27,TRBJ1-1,CASSSTGNTEAFF
TRBV7-9,TRBJ2-7,CASSLVGAGRFYEQYF
TRBV6-6,TRBJ2-5,CASSHFGAGGIGETQYF
TRBV29-1,TRBJ1-1,CSAYGTGDRDTEAFF
TRBV7-9,TRBJ1-1,CASSLEGAGAFF
TRBV27,TRBJ2-7,CASSFRLTDAYEQYF
TRBV7-2,TRBJ2-7,CAISEVGAYEQYF
TRBV29-1,TRBJ1-2,CSAHGQGALGYTF
TRBV7-2,TRBJ2-1,CASSLGDRGSYNEQFF
TRBV29-1,TRBJ2-1,CSVALTGWNEQFF